This TCR beta chain comes out of a study of beta chain features in type 1 diabetes. Study-level results: HLA influence on TCRB rearrangement stayed unresolved here. In every one of the four CD4+ subsets, TCRB CDR3s were moderately but significantly shorter in Type 1 diabetes patients. More deletions and fewer insertions at VDJ junctions were found in patients with type 1 diabetes.

On this clone itself: Its antigen is unidentified.

What was sequenced were expressed TCRB transcripts, since all of the isolated RNA had been reverse transcribed. TCRdb's table, derived via immunoSEQ multiplex PCR, lists solely in-frame clones and lacks some. The sample holds about 160,000 clones, 7% to 9% seen once. Donors contributed one heparinised blood draw apiece, averaging around 100 mL. This clonotype originated in a man younger than 30 with type 1 diabetes. Sequenced material: central memory CD4+ T cells from blood.

The CDR3 bases are TGCAGCGTTGGGAGGGCAGTGGATGAAAAACTGTTTTTT. The encoded protein is CSVGRAVDEKLFF. The chain couples TRBV29-1 to TRBJ1-4; D call uncertain. The CDR3 covers 13 residues. Deletions cut 4 bases from V and 6 bases from J, with 12 bases between. From germline, CDR1 is SQVTM and CDR2 ANQGSEA.